The 32 T cell receptor beta chains listed next were all sequenced from one sample in a study of patients and donors after allogeneic stem cell transplantation. MiXCR, applied by TCRdb to the RT-PCR reads, yields one record per CDR3 protein. The sample yields 800,000 to 1,000,000 distinct CDR3 sequences, over 15% seen once. The sequenced material came from blood, either unsorted or a sorted T cell fraction (not recorded which). The receptor set was obtained from a human donor who was either an allogeneic HSCT recipient or a stem cell or donor lymphocyte infusion donor (not recorded which). It is not recorded whose cells these are; they may come from a transplant donor.

This clonotype turned up a few times. J is TRBJ1-2 and V is TRBV12-3 or TRBV12-4, with D unclear. V lost 7 bases and J lost 7, with 28 bases in between. The CDR3 has 17 residues. The CDR3 loop reads CASTIMNPGNPALGYTF. The DNA for the CDR3 is TGTGCCAGCACCATTATGAATCCGGGGAACCCCGCCCTTGGCTACACCTTC.

The chain is built from TRBV10-3 and TRBJ2-7; TRBD1 aligns across 9 bases. V shed 3 bases and J 5 bases; nucleotides not matched to a gene: 8. This CDR3 contains 15 residues. Per the germline V gene, CDR1 is ENHRY and CDR2 is SYGVKD. CDR3 loop: CAISDRGQGLNEQYF. The CDR3 DNA is TGTGCCATCAGTGATAGGGGACAGGGACTAAACGAGCAGTACTTC.

This chain joins TRBV20-1 and TRBJ2-7; a possible D gene is TRBD1 (5 bases). Trimming cost V 2 bases and J 4 bases, with 15 bases left between them. The germline CDR1 and CDR2 sequences are DFQATT and SNEGSKA (reference sequence). This CDR3 spans 14 amino acids. CDR3 sequence (DNA): TGCAGTGCTAGACGTCCAGGGATATTGTACGAGCAGTACTTC. Translating gives CSARRPGILYEQYF.

The CDR3 loop is CASSSRPGLAGVKYNEQFF. In nucleotides, the CDR3 is TGTGCCAGCAGCTCTCGCCCGGGACTAGCGGGAGTGAAGTACAATGAGCAGTTCTTC. This chain connects TRBV11-2 to TRBJ2-1, with 14 positions matching TRBD2. V lost 4 bases, J lost 4 bases, and 12 bases stayed unmatched. Germline lookup yields CDR1 SGHAT and CDR2 FQNNGV. This CDR3 comprises 19 residues. The full variable domain, completed using reference TRBV11-2 and TRBJ2-1, is EAGVAQSPRYKIIEKRQSVAFWCNPISGHATLYWYQQILGQGPKLLIQFQNNGVVDDSQLPKDRFSAERLKGVDSTLKIQPAKLEDSAVYLCASSSRPGLAGVKYNEQFFGPGTRLTVL.

The chain carries TRBV7-6 and TRBJ1-1; perhaps TRBD1 as D (5 bases). This CDR3 contains 13 residues. Germline loops: CDR1 SGHVS, CDR2 FNYEAQ. Trimming shortened V by 5 bases and J by 10 bases, and 17 bases separated the two germline ends. The CDR3 bases are TGTGCCAGCAGCCTAGGGACGAGGGAGGGAGCTTTCTTT. It is translated as CASSLGTREGAFF. The whole variable domain, filled in from reference TRBV7-6 and TRBJ1-1, reads GAGVSQSPRYKVTKRGQDVALRCDPISGHVSLYWYRQALGQGPEFLTYFNYEAQQDKSGLPNDRFSAERPEGSISTLTIQRTEQRDSAMYRCASSLGTREGAFFGQGTRLTVV.

This sequence joins TRBV6-5 and TRBJ2-7; 12 nucleotides line up with TRBD1. V trimming: 4 bases; J trimming: 4 bases; junction bases outside the gene matches: 5. Germline CDR1 is MNHEY and CDR2 is SVGAGI. This CDR3 region has 15 residues. This CDR3 is CASSSGTGGGYEQYF. CDR3 sequence (DNA): TGTGCCAGCAGTTCCGGGACAGGGGGCGGGTACGAGCAGTACTTC.

This clonotype was seen only a few times. CDR3 nucleotide sequence: TGTGCCAGTCGGTCGGAGAACACTGAAGCTTTCTTT. It encodes CASRSENTEAFF. The chain couples TRBV6-5 to TRBJ1-1; D not resolved. The CDR3 sequence is 12 residues long. The V end lost 9 bases, the J end lost 1 base, and 9 bases lay between the germline ends. Germline V gene data show CDR1 as MNHEY and CDR2 as SVGAGI.

The J gene is TRBJ2-3, the V gene TRBV7-9, with D possibly matching TRBD1 (5 bases). Trimming shortened V by 8 bases and J by 4 bases, and 10 bases separated the two germline ends. Germline assignment: CDR1 SEHNR and CDR2 FQNEAQ (reference sequence). The CDR3 is made up of 12 amino acids. The CDR3 reads CASHQGADTQYF. DNA for the CDR3: TGTGCCAGCCATCAGGGCGCAGATACGCAGTATTTT.

This clonotype appeared a few times. The J gene is TRBJ2-7, the V gene TRBV12-3 or TRBV12-4; D ambiguous. The CDR3 spans 13 residues. The germline V and J ends were trimmed by 3 bases and 5 bases, with 11 bases remaining between them. The CDR3 region has the DNA TGTGCCAGCAGTTTGGGCAGATCCAACGAGCAGTACTTC. This sequence encodes CASSLGRSNEQYF.

The rearrangement joins TRBV21-1 to TRBJ1-1; the DNA was not compared with TRBD1, the D call given in the table. TRBV21-1 is labeled a pseudogene. The CDR3 loop spans 17 amino acids. In nucleotides, the CDR3 is TGTGCCAGCAGGACAGTAAACACGACGCTTAAGAACACTGAAGCTTTCTTT. It yields the protein CASRTVNTTLKNTEAFF.

CDR3 DNA: TGCAGTGCAGACCAGACAGGGGTCTACAATGAGCAGTTCTTC. It codes for CSADQTGVYNEQFF. The chain links TRBV20-1 to TRBJ2-1; 8 bases fit TRBD1. V gave up 6 bases and J gave up 3 bases; unmatched junction bases: 7. Germline CDR1 reads DFQATT; CDR2 reads SNEGSKA (reference sequence). The CDR3 is 14 amino acids.

This clonotype occurred many times. This rearrangement joins TRBV12-3 or TRBV12-4 to TRBJ2-2; 7 nucleotides match TRBD2. The V gene end was trimmed by 11 bases and the J gene end by 5 bases; junction bases not matched to a gene: 5. This CDR3 comprises 12 residues. The CDR3 spells CAGRGGTGELFF. CDR3 DNA: TGTGCCGGCCGGGGAGGGACCGGGGAGCTGTTTTTT.

In this sample, this clonotype turned up a few times. This sequence joins TRBV9 and TRBJ2-3; 9 positions agree with TRBD2. The CDR3 spans 15 residues. Per the germline V gene, CDR1 is SGDLS and CDR2 is YYNGEE. V dropped 2 bases and J dropped 5; count of bases not matched to a gene: 6. The CDR3 here is CASSVDSGGGDTQYF. CDR3 nucleotides: TGTGCCAGCAGCGTCGATAGCGGGGGAGGAGATACGCAGTATTTT.

CDR3 residues: CASSPTSGRAFNEQFF. The DNA for the CDR3 is TGTGCCAGCAGCCCGACTAGCGGGAGGGCCTTCAATGAGCAGTTCTTC. The chain recombines TRBV3-1 with TRBJ2-1, with 14 bases fitting TRBD2. This CDR3 has 16 amino acids. CDR1 LGHDT and CDR2 YNNKEL come from the germline V gene (reference sequence). Unmatched junction bases numbered 5, after V lost 4 bases and J lost 6 bases.

This clonotype has ten or more counts. The rearrangement uses TRBV7-9 and TRBJ2-1; the D is unclear. V was cut by 4 bases and J by 9 bases, with 13 bases left in between. The CDR3 is made up of 13 amino acids. Per the germline V gene, CDR1 is SEHNR and CDR2 is FQNEAQ (reference sequence). CDR3 coding DNA: TGTGCCAGCAGCTCCAATATACTTGGTGAGCAGTTCTTC. It yields the protein CASSSNILGEQFF.

This clonotype occurred a few times. This sequence joins TRBV12-3 or TRBV12-4 and TRBJ2-2, with D tentatively TRBD1 or TRBD2 (5 bases each). V lost 7 bases and J lost 7, with 19 bases in between. The CDR3 consists of 15 residues. As DNA, the CDR3 is TGTGCCAGCACCCGTCGGGGACCCGGCGGCGGGGAGCTGTTTTTT. This translates into CASTRRGPGGGELFF.

The V and J genes are TRBV5-1 and TRBJ2-5, with 7 nucleotides matching TRBD1. The trim removed 4 bases at V and 2 bases at J, leaving 5 bases unmatched. Germline V lookup: CDR1 SGHRS, CDR2 YFSETQ. This CDR3 spans 14 amino acids. The CDR3 spells CASSRQGQQETQYF. Written as DNA, the CDR3 is TGCGCCAGCAGCCGACAGGGACAGCAAGAGACCCAGTACTTC. The whole variable domain, filled in from reference TRBV5-1 and TRBJ2-5, reads KAGVTQTPRYLIKTRGQQVTLSCSPISGHRSVSWYQQTPGQGLQFLFEYFSETQRNKGNFPGRFSGRQFSNSRSEMNVSTLELGDSALYLCASSRQGQQETQYFGPGTRLLVL.

In its sample, this clonotype was seen many times. The chain carries TRBV30 and TRBJ1-1; D unresolved. Germline V CDR1 and CDR2: GTSNPN, SVGIG (reference sequence). Trimming pared 2 bases from V and 6 bases from J, leaving 13 bases between. The CDR3 spans 13 residues. The CDR3 nucleotides read TGTGCCTGGAGTCTCGGGGAGGGAGCTGAAGCTTTCTTT. Residues: CAWSLGEGAEAFF.

CDR3 protein: CATNQAGLRYNEQFF. For the CDR3, the DNA is TGTGCCACCAACCAAGCGGGACTCCGGTACAATGAGCAGTTCTTC. V is TRBV24-1 and J is TRBJ2-1; 7 nucleotides match TRBD2. Per the germline V gene, CDR1 is KGHDR and CDR2 is SFDVKD. The CDR3 spans 15 residues. Trimming took 8 bases from V and 4 from J; bases not matched to a gene: 10.

Only a few counts were recorded for this clonotype. The J gene is TRBJ1-2, the V gene TRBV12-3 or TRBV12-4, with TRBD1 as a possible D gene (6 bases). The length of the CDR3 is 17 residues. Deletions cut 4 bases from V and 4 bases from J, with 22 bases between. CDR3 loop: CASSSNNKRTVGYGYTF. The CDR3 region has the DNA TGTGCCAGCAGTTCTAATAATAAAAGGACAGTCGGCTATGGCTACACCTTC.

The rearrangement links TRBV9 to TRBJ2-7; 7 nucleotides match TRBD2. V lost 2 bases, J lost 2 bases, and 7 bases stayed unmatched. CDR1 SGDLS and CDR2 YYNGEE come from the germline V gene. The CDR3 runs 15 residues. The CDR3 DNA follows: TGTGCCAGCAGCGTCGGGGGGACTCAGCCCTACGAGCAGTACTTC. Amino acids: CASSVGGTQPYEQYF.

This clonotype was seen more than once but under ten times. This chain uses TRBV29-1 with TRBJ2-3; TRBD2 agrees at 9 bases. This CDR3 has 13 residues. Germline V gives CDR1 SQVTM, CDR2 ANQGSEA. The ends lost 7 bases at V and 5 bases at J; junction bases unmatched: 7. This chain's CDR3 is CSGSGGPRDTQYF. Written as DNA, the CDR3 is TGCAGCGGCAGCGGGGGGCCGCGAGATACGCAGTATTTT.

This chain uses TRBV6-1 with TRBJ1-2; the match to TRBD1 covers 7 bases. This CDR3 has 13 residues. CDR1 and CDR2 (germline): MNHNS, SASEGT. J was trimmed by 9 bases and V by 1 base; bases with no gene match: 5. The DNA for the CDR3 is TGTGCCAGCAGTGAAGTGCAGGGGGGGAGCTACACCTTC. It codes for CASSEVQGGSYTF.

This clonotype was found a few times. This sequence joins TRBV6-1 and TRBJ2-4; D call uncertain. V dropped 4 bases and J dropped 0 bases, with 7 bases sitting between them. The CDR3 spans 14 residues. From germline, CDR1 is MNHNS and CDR2 SASEGT. CDR3 region: CASSVNLAKNIQYF. The CDR3 nucleotides are TGTGCCAGCAGTGTCAACTTAGCCAAAAACATTCAGTACTTC.

This clonotype was counted a few times. The gene calls are TRBV12-3 or TRBV12-4 and TRBJ2-2; D is perhaps TRBD2 (5 bases). V was cut by 6 bases and J by 9 bases, with 32 bases left in between. The CDR3 length is 19 residues. CDR3 sequence: CASSPSTGELFSPPRELFF. CDR3 sequence (DNA): TGTGCCAGCAGCCCCAGCACCGGGGAGCTGTTTTCTCCCCCCCGGGAGCTGTTTTTT.

The chain is built from TRBV5-1 and TRBJ2-2, with 8 bases that match TRBD1. Germline trimming cut 4 bases from V and 0 bases from J; bases unmatched to any gene: 5. CDR1 SGHRS and CDR2 YFSETQ come from the germline V gene. The CDR3 covers 16 residues. CDR3 nucleotides: TGCGCCAGCAGCCTCAGACAGGGGTCGAACACCGGGGAGCTGTTTTTT. Its protein product is CASSLRQGSNTGELFF.

This clonotype was seen more than once but under ten times. The rearrangement uses TRBV7-3 and TRBJ2-2; 11 bases fit TRBD1. The length of the CDR3 is 17 residues. Per the germline V gene, CDR1 is SGHTA and CDR2 is FQGTGA. Trimming removed 3 bases from V and 6 bases from J; junction bases left unmatched: 9. CDR3 coding DNA: TGTGCCAGCAGCTTGTACAATGCGGGACAGGGGGCCGGGGAGCTGTTTTTT. Residues: CASSLYNAGQGAGELFF.

This clonotype was seen a few times. V gene TRBV12-3 or TRBV12-4 combines with J gene TRBJ2-2, with TRBD2 matching over 14 bases. J lost 6 bases, V lost 6 bases, and 3 bases had no gene match. The CDR3 is 15 amino acids. CDR3 coding DNA: TGTGCCAGCAGCAAGACTAGCGGGGGGGCCGGGGAGCTGTTTTTT. This gives the protein CASSKTSGGAGELFF.

This clonotype appeared a few times. The chain links TRBV7-3 to TRBJ2-7; 8 nucleotides match TRBD2. J was trimmed by 9 bases and V by 2 bases; bases with no gene match: 9. This CDR3 is 14 amino acids long. CDR1 SGHTA and CDR2 FQGTGA come from the germline V gene. The DNA of the CDR3 is TGTGCCAGCAGCTTATCAGGGATTAGCGGGATGCAGTACTTC. Its protein is CASSLSGISGMQYF.

The chain couples TRBV12-3 or TRBV12-4 to TRBJ2-7, with D tentatively TRBD2 (5 bases). The CDR3 sequence is 14 residues long. The V end was cut by 6 bases, the J end by 0 bases, with 12 bases between. CDR3: CASSTAGRSYEQYF. CDR3 coding DNA: TGTGCCAGCAGCACGGCGGGCCGCTCCTACGAGCAGTACTTC.

The chain has TRBV13 and TRBJ2-5, with D unclear. The V end lost 5 bases, the J end lost 9 bases, and 16 bases lay between the germline ends. The CDR3 is 13 amino acids. Germline CDR1 reads PRHDT; CDR2 reads FYEKMQ (reference sequence). CDR3 nucleotide sequence: TGTGCCAGCAGCCTAGAGAAGGGTCTCCCCCAGTACTTC. The encoded protein is CASSLEKGLPQYF.

The chain carries TRBV21-1 and TRBJ1-1. TRBV21-1 is shown as a pseudogene. The CDR3 sequence is 14 residues long. The CDR3 nucleotides are TGTGCCAGCAGCGGGAGTAACAAGAACACTGAAGCTTTCTTT. This translates into CASSGSNKNTEAFF.